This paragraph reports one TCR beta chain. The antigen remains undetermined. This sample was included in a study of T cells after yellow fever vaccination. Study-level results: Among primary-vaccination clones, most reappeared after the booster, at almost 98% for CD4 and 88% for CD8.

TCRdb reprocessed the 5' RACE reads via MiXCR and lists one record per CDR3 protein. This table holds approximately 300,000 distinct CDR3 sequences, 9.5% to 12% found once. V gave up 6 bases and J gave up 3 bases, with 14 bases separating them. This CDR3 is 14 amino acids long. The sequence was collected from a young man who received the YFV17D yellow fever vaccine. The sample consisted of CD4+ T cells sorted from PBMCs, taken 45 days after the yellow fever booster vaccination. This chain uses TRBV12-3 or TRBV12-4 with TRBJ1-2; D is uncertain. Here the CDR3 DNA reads TGTGCCAGCAGCCCCCGGACGGACTACTATGGCTACACCTTC. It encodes CASSPRTDYYGYTF.